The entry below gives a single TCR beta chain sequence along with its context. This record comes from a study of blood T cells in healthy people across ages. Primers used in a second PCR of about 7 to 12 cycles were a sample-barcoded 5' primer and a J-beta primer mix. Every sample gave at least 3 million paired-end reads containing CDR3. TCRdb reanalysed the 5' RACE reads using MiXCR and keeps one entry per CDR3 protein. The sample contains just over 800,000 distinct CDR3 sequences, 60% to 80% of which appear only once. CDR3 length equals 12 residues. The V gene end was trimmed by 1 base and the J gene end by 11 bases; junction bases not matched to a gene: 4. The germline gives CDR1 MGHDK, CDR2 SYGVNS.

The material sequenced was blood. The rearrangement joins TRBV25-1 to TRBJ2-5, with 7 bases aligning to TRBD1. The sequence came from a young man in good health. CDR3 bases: TGTGCCAGCAGTGAATTTGAGGGGGCACAGTACTTC. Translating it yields CASSEFEGAQYF.